Each of the 29 T cell receptor beta chains below was sequenced from the same sample in a study of graft-versus-host responses after intestinal transplantation. Clones were sequenced by immunoSEQ multiplex PCR, and TCRdb holds only the in-frame ones, with some missing. Among approximately 12,000 clones listed, roughly 92% were seen once. The sequencing here drew on PBMCs, taken 109 to 110 days after intestinal transplant. The receptor set was obtained from a human patient who received an intestinal transplant, so some T cells may come from the graft donor.

The genes are TRBV4-2 and TRBJ2-5; 7 bases align to TRBD2. V trimming: 1 base; J trimming: 3 bases; junction bases outside the gene matches: 8. CDR3 size: 16 residues. CDR1 and CDR2 (germline): LGHNA, YNFKEQ. The CDR3 sequence: CASSQGGAGREETQYF. The DNA for the CDR3 is TGTGCCAGCAGCCAAGGAGGGGCAGGGAGGGAAGAGACCCAGTACTTC.

V and J are TRBV9 and TRBJ2-2; 10 positions agree with TRBD2. Germline V gene lookup returns CDR1 SGDLS and CDR2 YYNGEE. This CDR3 spans 16 amino acids. Trimming removed 1 base from V and 3 bases from J; junction bases left unmatched: 3. Written as DNA, the CDR3 is TGTGCCAGCAGCGTACCTAGCGGGAGCGACACCGGGGAGCTGTTTTTT. It encodes CASSVPSGSDTGELFF.

V and J are TRBV5-1 and TRBJ1-2, with 8 positions matching TRBD1. The J segment lost 4 bases and the V segment lost 7 bases, leaving 12 bases of the junction unmatched. The germline V gene encodes CDR1 SGHRS and CDR2 YFSETQ. CDR3 length: 15 residues. The CDR3 DNA sequence: TGCGCCAGCCAAGCAGACCGACAGGGGTCCTATGGCTACACCTTC. Translated: CASQADRQGSYGYTF.

This clone was observed once. The CDR3 DNA follows: TGTGCCAGCGGTGGGGACAGGGGGTACGAGCAGTACTTC. This gives the protein CASGGDRGYEQYF. The chain is built from TRBV2 and TRBJ2-7; 11 bases align to TRBD1. The junction had 4 bases not matched to a gene; V was cut back by 8 bases and J by 4 bases. This CDR3 has 13 amino acids. Germline V gives CDR1 SNHLY, CDR2 FYNNEI.

This clone was counted a single time. The chain employs TRBV15 and TRBJ2-5; D is ambiguous. Germline CDR1 LNHNV, CDR2 YYDKDF (reference sequence). V was clipped by 1 base and J by 2 bases, with 11 bases between them. The CDR3 spans 15 residues. Written as DNA, the CDR3 is TGTGCCACCAGCAGAGTAGTGAGATCTCAAGAGACCCAGTACTTC. Protein sequence: CATSRVVRSQETQYF. Supplemented by reference TRBV15 and TRBJ2-5, the full variable domain reads DAMVIQNPRYQVTQFGKPVTLSCSQTLNHNVMYWYQQKSSQAPKLLFHYYDKDFNNEADTPDNFQSRRPNTSFCFLDIRSPGLGDTAMYLCATSRVVRSQETQYFGPGTRLLVL.

This rearrangement joins TRBV5-1 to TRBJ2-4; D is possibly TRBD1 (6 bases). The V end was cut by 0 bases, the J end by 8 bases, with 15 bases between. The germline CDR1 and CDR2 sequences are SGHRS and YFSETQ. The CDR3 has 15 residues. CDR3 sequence reads: CASSLARAKGDIQYF. In DNA form, the CDR3 reads TGCGCCAGCAGCTTGGCCCGGGCCAAGGGGGACATTCAGTACTTC.

V is TRBV7-9 and J is TRBJ2-3; D is uncertain. The germline V gene has CDR1 SEHNR and CDR2 FQNEAQ (reference sequence). The V end was cut by 3 bases, the J end by 0 bases, with 10 bases between. The CDR3 loop spans 15 amino acids. CDR3 sequence: CASSFAPASTDTQYF. Written as DNA, the CDR3 is TGTGCCAGCAGCTTCGCACCTGCCAGCACAGATACGCAGTATTTT.

The chain recombines TRBV27 with TRBJ2-3, with unresolved D. The CDR3 consists of 16 residues. Germline assignment: CDR1 MNHEY and CDR2 SMNVEV (reference sequence). V was shortened by 1 base and J by 0 bases, with 11 bases between the two germline ends. CDR3 in amino acids: CASSLYPATSTDTQYF. CDR3 bases: TGTGCCAGCAGTTTATACCCGGCCACTAGCACAGATACGCAGTATTTT.

This chain links TRBV7-9 with TRBJ1-1, with 8 bases lining up with TRBD1. This CDR3 has 15 amino acids. V was clipped by 4 bases and J by 4 bases; unmatched bases: 8. Germline-derived CDR1 and CDR2 are SEHNR and FQNEAQ (reference sequence). CDR3 amino acids: CASSSTRTGRTEAFF. The CDR3, as DNA: TGTGCCAGCAGCTCAACCCGGACAGGGCGCACTGAAGCTTTCTTT.

V is TRBV10-2 and J is TRBJ2-5; the match to TRBD1 covers 9 bases. Germline CDR1 WSHSY, CDR2 SAAADI. J gave up 1 base and V 0 bases, and 12 bases lay outside the gene matches. This CDR3 has 19 amino acids. The CDR3 sequence is CASSESWGDRDYFQETQYF. In nucleotides, the CDR3 is TGCGCCAGCAGTGAGTCGTGGGGGGACAGGGACTATTTCCAAGAGACCCAGTACTTC.

This clone occurred once. The chain recombines TRBV4-1 with TRBJ2-1; D gene uncertain. CDR1 and CDR2 from the germline V gene are MGHRA and YSYEKL. V shed 1 base and J shed 8 bases, with 6 bases lying between them. The CDR3 covers 12 residues. For the CDR3, the DNA is TGCGCCAGCAGCCAAGGTGGCCATGAGCAGTTCTTC. It is translated as CASSQGGHEQFF.

The rearrangement uses TRBV11-1 and TRBJ1-5; weak D call: TRBD1 (5 bases). Germline V lookup: CDR1 SGHAT, CDR2 FQDESV (reference sequence). The CDR3 has 15 amino acids. V lost 1 base and J 6 bases, leaving 13 bases between the germline ends. CDR3 residues: CASSLGIGGAQPQHF. CDR3 sequence (DNA): TGTGCCAGCAGCTTAGGCATCGGGGGTGCTCAGCCCCAGCATTTT.

The chain has TRBV2 and TRBJ2-5; no clear D. The V gene lost 1 base and the J gene lost 1 base, with 7 bases spanning the gap. Germline V CDR1 and CDR2: SNHLY, FYNNEI. This CDR3 has 14 residues. The CDR3 loop is CASSEVSGQETQYF. CDR3 bases: TGTGCCAGCAGTGAAGTGTCCGGCCAAGAGACCCAGTACTTC.

The chain joins TRBV6-1 to TRBJ2-5; D is perhaps TRBD2 (6 bases). The tail of the sequence fits TRBJ2-7 better, so the J call may be wrong. The CDR3 loop spans 16 amino acids. Germline V CDR1 and CDR2: MNHNS, SASEGT. The CDR3 sequence: CASSEGVGGRTYEQYF. The DNA for the CDR3 is TGTGCCAGCAGTGAAGGGGTGGGGGGACGGACCTACGAGCAGTACTTC.

The chain employs TRBV4-1 and TRBJ2-1, with TRBD1 as a possible D gene (6 bases). Germline V CDR1 and CDR2: MGHRA, YSYEKL. CDR3 size: 14 residues. The V end was cut by 4 bases, the J end by 2 bases, with 9 bases between. The CDR3 loop is CASSPRDTYNEQFF. In DNA, the CDR3 is TGCGCCAGCAGCCCACGGGACACCTACAATGAGCAGTTCTTC.

The gene calls are TRBV9 and TRBJ1-1; D ambiguous. The germline V gene encodes CDR1 SGDLS and CDR2 YYNGEE. This CDR3 is built from 13 residues. Trimming removed 0 bases at V and 6 bases at J, with 9 bases between. This CDR3 reads CASSVELDPEAFF. In DNA form, the CDR3 reads TGTGCCAGCAGCGTAGAGTTAGATCCTGAAGCTTTCTTT.

The V and J genes are TRBV21-1 and TRBJ2-2; the tabulated D call, TRBD2, remains unverified against the DNA. TRBV21-1 is a known pseudogene. The length of the CDR3 is 17 residues. The CDR3 spells CASSGDGEIWVSGELFF. In DNA, the CDR3 is TGTGCCAGCAGCGGGGATGGGGAGATATGGGTCTCCGGGGAGCTGTTTTTT.

This chain connects TRBV5-4 to TRBJ1-4; D may be TRBD1 (6 bases). Germline-derived CDR1 and CDR2 are SGHNT and YYREEE (reference sequence). Trimming pared 4 bases from V and 4 bases from J, leaving 11 bases between. This CDR3 region has 14 residues. CDR3 in amino acids: CASSQGQDNEKLFF. The CDR3 nucleotides read TGTGCCAGCAGCCAGGGACAAGATAATGAAAAACTGTTTTTT.

This chain connects TRBV11-2 to TRBJ2-2, with 10 bases identical to TRBD1. With V trimmed by 4 bases and J by 3 bases, 5 bases remained unmatched. The CDR3 contains 16 residues. Per the germline V gene, CDR1 is SGHAT and CDR2 is FQNNGV. The CDR3 spells CASSSKDRGYTGELFF. Here the CDR3 DNA reads TGTGCCAGCAGCTCCAAGGACAGGGGGTACACCGGGGAGCTGTTTTTT. The entire variable domain, with the rest obtained from reference TRBV11-2 and TRBJ2-2, is as follows: EAGVAQSPRYKIIEKRQSVAFWCNPISGHATLYWYQQILGQGPKLLIQFQNNGVVDDSQLPKDRFSAERLKGVDSTLKIQPAKLEDSAVYLCASSSKDRGYTGELFFGEGSRLTVL.

The chain links TRBV28 to TRBJ1-1, with D maybe TRBD1 (6 bases). Germline values: CDR1 MDHEN, CDR2 SYDVKM. The CDR3 runs to 12 residues. Between the trimmed V and J ends, which lost 4 bases and 8 bases, there was a span of 11 bases. The CDR3 sequence is CASSYGGHEAFF. DNA of the CDR3: TGTGCCAGCAGTTACGGGGGGCACGAAGCTTTCTTT. The full variable domain, its missing parts supplied by reference TRBV28 and TRBJ1-1, is DVKVTQSSRYLVKRTGEKVFLECVQDMDHENMFWYRQDPGLGLRLIYFSYDVKMKEKGDIPEGYSVSREKKERFSLILESASTNQTSMYLCASSYGGHEAFFGQGTRLTVV.

This rearrangement joins TRBV28 to TRBJ2-7, with 9 positions matching TRBD1. Germline loops: CDR1 MDHEN, CDR2 SYDVKM. Trimming took 2 bases from V and 6 from J; bases not matched to a gene: 5. This CDR3 is built from 14 residues. CDR3 sequence reads: CASSLPDRGAEQYF. The CDR3 coding sequence is TGTGCCAGCAGTTTACCCGACAGGGGGGCCGAGCAGTACTTC.

This clone was detected only once. The chain employs TRBV2 and TRBJ1-1; 8 positions match TRBD1. CDR3 length: 14 amino acids. CDR1 SNHLY and CDR2 FYNNEI come from the germline V gene. With V trimmed by 6 bases and J by 4 bases, 7 bases remained unmatched. CDR3 in amino acids: CASSPQGAITEAFF. Here the CDR3 DNA reads TGTGCCAGCAGCCCCCAGGGGGCCATCACTGAAGCTTTCTTT.

The chain uses TRBV5-5 and TRBJ2-7; 7 positions agree with TRBD1. J lost 2 bases, V lost 3 bases, and 8 bases had no gene match. The CDR3 loop spans 15 amino acids. The germline CDR1 and CDR2 sequences are SGHKS and YYEKEE (reference sequence). The CDR3 DNA follows: TGTGCCAGCAGCTACGCCGACAGGGTACCCTACGAGCAGTACTTC. It codes for CASSYADRVPYEQYF.

The V gene is TRBV5-1, the J gene TRBJ2-7; the D gene is possibly TRBD1 (5 bases). The V gene lost 0 bases and the J gene lost 6 bases, with 13 bases spanning the gap. This CDR3 has 14 amino acids. The germline V gene encodes CDR1 SGHRS and CDR2 YFSETQ. The DNA for the CDR3 is TGCGCCAGCAGCTTGGCGGGTAGCCAGGGCGAGCAGTACTTC. This gives the protein CASSLAGSQGEQYF.

CDR3 sequence (DNA): TGTGCCAGCAGCTTGGAGGCAGGAGAGACCTTC. This translates into CASSLEAGETF. V usage is TRBV5-6 and J usage is TRBJ1-2; no firm D call. Trimming removed 0 bases from V and 14 bases from J, with 11 bases in between. This CDR3 is built from 11 residues. Germline CDR1 SGHDT, CDR2 YYEEEE.

This chain uses TRBV5-1 with TRBJ1-6, with D uncertain. Per the germline V gene, CDR1 is SGHRS and CDR2 is YFSETQ. The CDR3 spans 12 residues. Trimming stripped 5 bases from V and 7 bases from J, with 7 bases between. The CDR3 here is CASSSQNSPLHF. The CDR3 DNA reads as TGCGCCAGCAGTTCACAAAATTCACCCCTCCACTTT.

The chain links TRBV6-5 to TRBJ1-2; D not resolved. This CDR3 is built from 15 residues. Trimming pared 7 bases from V and 1 base from J, leaving 16 bases between. Per germline, CDR1 MNHEY and CDR2 SVGAGI. CDR3 in amino acids: CASMRTVRINYGYTF. The CDR3 nucleotides read TGTGCCAGCATGAGGACCGTTCGGATTAACTATGGCTACACCTTC.

The chain combines TRBV7-9 with TRBJ2-7; TRBD1 might be the D (6 bases). V was cut by 0 bases and J by 2 bases, with 8 bases left in between. The length of the CDR3 is 14 residues. Germline-derived CDR1 and CDR2 are SEHNR and FQNEAQ (reference sequence). The CDR3 protein is CASSLAGGTYEQYF. The DNA of the CDR3 is TGTGCCAGCAGCTTAGCAGGGGGTACCTACGAGCAGTACTTC.

Within the sample, this clone is large. The rearrangement joins TRBV2 to TRBJ2-1; TRBD2 might be the D (6 bases). V shed 4 bases and J shed 4 bases, with 8 bases lying between them. Germline V gene sequence: CDR1 SNHLY, CDR2 FYNNEI. The CDR3 is 13 amino acids. The CDR3 nucleotides are TGTGCCAGCAGTGGGGAGGATTACAATGAGCAGTTCTTC. Its translation: CASSGEDYNEQFF.